Sequencing of this TCR beta chain was carried out in a study of T cells after yellow fever vaccination. TCRdb reprocessed the 5' RACE reads via MiXCR and lists one record per CDR3 protein. The sample shows hundreds of thousands of distinct CDR3 sequences, roughly 5.6% of them seen only once. The CDR3 runs to 14 residues. Germline CDR1 is SGHKS and CDR2 is YYEKEE (reference sequence). With 1 base clipped from V and 6 bases from J, the junction kept 6 bases outside the gene matches. This clonotype was picked up many times. Specimen: CD4+ T cells sorted from PBMCs, collected on the day of the yellow fever booster vaccination. The rearrangement joins TRBV5-5 to TRBJ2-7; TRBD1 aligns across 8 bases. The receptor was derived from a man younger than 35 who received the YFV17D yellow fever vaccine. The CDR3 region has the DNA TGTGCCAGCAGCTTGACCCAGGGGGCGACCGAGCAGTACGTC. Protein: CASSLTQGATEQYV.